Presented here are 16 T cell receptor beta chains from one specimen sequenced in a study of regulatory T cells in long-lasting Graves disease. Time point described: newly diagnosed GD, antithyroid drugs for less than 3 months. PBMC RNA served as the TCR library source. Arm-PCR of CDR3 regions and iRepertoire HTBI primers were the basis on which TCR beta libraries were built. TCRdb reanalysed the multiplex PCR reads using MiXCR and keeps one entry per CDR3 protein. Of about 540,000 distinct CDR3 sequences in the sample, 13% were seen once. A further study also used this sample, focusing on T cells in Graves' hyperthyroidism and ophthalmopathy.

Sequencing was performed on peripheral blood mononuclear cells (PBMCs), taken at new diagnosis, from a patient treated with antithyroid drugs. The source is a man between 25 and 39 years old with Graves disease.

This clonotype was observed at least ten times. The gene calls are TRBV27 and TRBJ2-3, with a weak D call TRBD2 (6 bases). Germline V CDR1 and CDR2: MNHEY, SMNVEV (reference sequence). CDR3 length equals 16 residues. The V end lost 4 bases, the J end lost 0 bases, and 14 bases lay between the germline ends. DNA for the CDR3: TGTGCCAGCAGTTCGACGGACGGGGGTAGCACAGATACGCAGTATTTT. Its protein is CASSSTDGGSTDTQYF.

In this sample, this clonotype turned up a few times. The chain combines TRBV3-1 with TRBJ1-4; TRBD1 might be the D (6 bases). Trimming shortened V by 3 bases and J by 14 bases, and 13 bases separated the two germline ends. Germline CDR1 LGHDT, CDR2 YNNKEL (reference sequence). The CDR3 length is 12 residues. The CDR3 region has the DNA TGTGCCAGCAGCCATAAATCCAGGGGCCTGTTTTTT. Translated, it gives CASSHKSRGLFF.

This clonotype was picked up a small number of times. The gene calls are TRBV5-5 and TRBJ2-5; 7 positions agree with TRBD1. The ends lost 2 bases at V and 10 bases at J; junction bases unmatched: 14. Germline V CDR1 and CDR2: SGHKS, YYEKEE (reference sequence). The CDR3 runs to 15 residues. The CDR3: CASSFSVTGQEGQYF. The DNA of the CDR3 is TGTGCCAGCAGCTTTTCGGTGACAGGGCAAGAGGGCCAGTACTTC.

As for this clonotype: A junction boundary mismatches the germline segment, possibly from a read error. This rearrangement joins TRBV28 to TRBJ2-1, with 7 positions matching TRBD2. The CDR3 extends over 13 amino acids. CDR1 is MDHEN, CDR2 SYDVKM, per germline. CDR3 loop: CASSFGLDNEQFF. The DNA for the CDR3 is TGTGCCAGCAGTTTTGGACTAGACAATGAGCAGTTTTTC.

V and J are TRBV5-6 and TRBJ2-7; 8 bases are shared with TRBD2. The germline CDR1 and CDR2 sequences are SGHDT and YYEEEE. The CDR3 runs 15 residues. Trimming took 4 bases from V and 6 from J; bases not matched to a gene: 12. The CDR3: CASSPLTSVETEQYF. DNA of the CDR3: TGTGCCAGCAGCCCCTTGACTAGCGTGGAAACCGAGCAGTACTTC.

There are many counts of this clonotype. The chain uses TRBV10-3 and TRBJ2-2; TRBD1 or TRBD2 may be the D gene (5 bases each). This CDR3 spans 13 amino acids. Trimming left V 7 bases short and J 6 bases short, with 12 bases between. Germline V CDR1 and CDR2: ENHRY, SYGVKD. The CDR3 spells CAIKGRAAGELFF. In DNA, the CDR3 is TGTGCCATCAAGGGGCGAGCGGCCGGGGAGCTGTTTTTT.

At least ten counts were recorded for this clonotype. V usage is TRBV5-1 and J usage is TRBJ2-3, with a tentative D call TRBD1 (6 bases). CDR3 length: 16 residues. V lost 0 bases to trimming and J lost 5 bases, with 16 bases between them. CDR1 and CDR2 from the germline V gene are SGHRS and YFSETQ. CDR3 bases: TGCGCCAGCAGCTTGGCTCGCAGGGGAGTTGGAGATACGCAGTATTTT. This codes for CASSLARRGVGDTQYF.

This clonotype was seen ten or more times. The genes are TRBV12-3 or TRBV12-4 and TRBJ2-1; 7 positions match TRBD2. The CDR3 is 15 residues long. Germline trimming cut 6 bases from V and 1 base from J; bases unmatched to any gene: 6. CDR3 in amino acids: CASSLLARSYNEQFF. CDR3 DNA sequence: TGTGCCAGCAGCCTACTAGCGCGATCCTACAATGAGCAGTTCTTC.

This clonotype showed up many times. This rearrangement joins TRBV29-1 to TRBJ2-7, with D perhaps assigned TRBD1 or TRBD2 (5 bases each). The CDR3 length is 15 residues. From germline, CDR1 is SQVTM and CDR2 ANQGSEA. V was clipped by 1 base and J by 2 bases, with 15 bases between them. The CDR3 DNA follows: TGCAGCGTTGAAGGAGGGGTAGGGGCCGCCTACGAGCAGTACTTC. Encoded protein: CSVEGGVGAAYEQYF.

The CDR3 sequence is CASSSGGAYGYTF. The CDR3 DNA sequence: TGTGCCAGCAGCTCAGGGGGCGCTTATGGCTACACCTTC. This rearrangement joins TRBV7-9 to TRBJ1-2; the match to TRBD1 covers 8 bases. Per germline, CDR1 SEHNR and CDR2 FQNEAQ (reference sequence). There are 13 residues in the CDR3. J gave up 5 bases and V 4 bases, and 3 bases lay outside the gene matches.

This clonotype was counted many times. The chain joins TRBV11-2 to TRBJ2-3; TRBD2 matches at 8 bases. The CDR3 has 15 amino acids. V was clipped by 5 bases and J by 1 base; unmatched bases: 5. CDR1 SGHAT and CDR2 FQNNGV come from the germline V gene. Here the CDR3 reads CASSMGLGGTDTQYF. The CDR3 bases are TGTGCCAGCAGCATGGGACTAGGTGGCACAGATACGCAGTATTTT.

About this clonotype: With a much larger clone just one base away, this may be a read error. CDR3 sequence: CASSFPGTMRGEQLF. The DNA of the CDR3 is TGTGCCAGCAGTTTTCCCGGGACTATGCGGGGTGAGCAGCTCTTC. V usage is TRBV12-3 or TRBV12-4 and J usage is TRBJ2-1, with 7 bases that match TRBD2. This CDR3 is 15 amino acids long.

This clonotype was counted at least ten times. V and J are TRBV27 and TRBJ1-1; D not certain. The CDR3 length is 11 residues. Looked up from germline, CDR1 is MNHEY and CDR2 is SMNVEV (reference sequence). The V and J ends lost 8 bases and 0 bases respectively, with 4 bases between them. DNA of the CDR3: TGTGCCAGCCACTTGAACACTGAAGCTTTCTTT. It encodes CASHLNTEAFF.

This clonotype occurred many times. The V and J genes are TRBV27 and TRBJ2-5; D may be TRBD1 (6 bases). This CDR3 region has 15 residues. V lost 5 bases to trimming and J lost 4 bases, with 17 bases between them. Germline V gives CDR1 MNHEY, CDR2 SMNVEV (reference sequence). CDR3 amino acids: CASSPGQYPAETQYF. In DNA, the CDR3 is TGTGCCAGCAGTCCAGGACAGTACCCGGCAGAGACCCAGTACTTC.

This clonotype has at least ten counts. The chain has TRBV2 and TRBJ1-1; no definite D call. This CDR3 spans 11 amino acids. Germline loops: CDR1 SNHLY, CDR2 FYNNEI. V was trimmed by 7 bases and J by 7 bases, leaving 10 bases between them. CDR3 region: CASTVGVEAFF. CDR3 DNA: TGTGCCAGCACTGTCGGGGTTGAAGCTTTCTTT.

There are a few counts of this clonotype. A much bigger clone sits one base away, suggesting this may be a read error. J is TRBJ2-1 and V is TRBV29-1, with 7 bases lining up with TRBD2. Trimming took 7 bases from V and 7 from J; bases not matched to a gene: 13. Per the germline V gene, CDR1 is SQVTM and CDR2 is ANQGSEA. The CDR3 runs 14 residues. CDR3 in amino acids: CSAAGLSGTNEQFF. The CDR3 nucleotides are TGCAGCGCTGCGGGGTTAAGCGGGACTAATGAGCAGTTCTTC.